These 32 T cell receptor beta chains share one sample of origin, sequenced in a study of beta chain features in type 1 diabetes. Overall study findings and caveats: Patients with Type 1 diabetes showed moderately but significantly shorter TCRB CDR3s in all four CD4+ subsets.

As every portion of the isolated RNA was reverse transcribed, the sequencing read expressed TCRB transcripts. This table comes from immunoSEQ multiplex PCR, and its TCRdb copy is limited to in-frame clones, with some not included. The data hold over 40,000 clones, with roughly 70% observed a single time. These receptors have no identified antigens. Sequencing used Tregs from blood. The source is a woman between 18 and 29 years old with type 1 diabetes.

V gene TRBV11-3 combines with J gene TRBJ2-1, with 15 positions matching TRBD2. After removal of 1 base from V and 7 bases from J, the junction contained 2 bases not matched to a gene. The germline V gene has CDR1 SGHNT and CDR2 YENEEA. The CDR3 length is 16 residues. This CDR3 is CASSLGTSGGANEQFF. CDR3 in DNA: TGTGCCAGCAGCTTAGGGACTAGCGGGGGGGCGAATGAGCAGTTCTTC. Combining the CDR3 with reference TRBV11-3 and TRBJ2-1 gives the whole variable domain EAGVVQSPRYKIIEKKQPVAFWCNPISGHNTLYWYLQNLGQGPELLIRYENEEAVDDSQLPKDRFSAERLKGVDSTLKIQPAELGDSAVYLCASSLGTSGGANEQFFGPGTRLTVL.

The chain employs TRBV28 and TRBJ2-5; 12 bases agree with TRBD2. The CDR3 has 15 residues. Germline V gene sequence: CDR1 MDHEN, CDR2 SYDVKM. V lost 6 bases to trimming and J lost 11 bases; unmatched junction nucleotides: 13. The CDR3 loop is CASRASGRAGQEQYF. CDR3 nucleotide sequence: TGTGCCAGCAGGGCTAGCGGGAGGGCCGGGCAGGAGCAGTACTTC.

The genes are TRBV6-6 and TRBJ2-3; D is unresolved. Germline loops: CDR1 MNHNY, CDR2 SVGAGI (reference sequence). The CDR3 spans 14 residues. Trimming took off 0 bases at V and 7 bases at J, with 11 bases between the two ends. The CDR3 is CASSYSISPYTQYF. Written as DNA, the CDR3 is TGTGCCAGCAGTTACTCGATTAGCCCCTATACGCAGTATTTT.

This chain uses TRBV2 with TRBJ1-6, with D perhaps TRBD1 (6 bases). V lost 6 bases to trimming and J lost 3 bases, with 12 bases between them. Looked up from germline, CDR1 is SNHLY and CDR2 is FYNNEI. This CDR3 has 15 amino acids. CDR3 sequence (DNA): TGTGCCAGCAGCGGCGGACAGATCTATAATTCACCCCTCCACTTT. It codes for CASSGGQIYNSPLHF. Full variable domain (remainder filled in from reference TRBV2 and TRBJ1-6): EPEVTQTPSHQVTQMGQEVILRCVPISNHLYFYWYRQILGQKVEFLVSFYNNEISEKSEIFDDQFSVERPDGSNFTLKIRSTKLEDSAMYFCASSGGQIYNSPLHFGNGTRLTVT.

CDR3 DNA sequence: TGTGCCGTGGGGGGACTAGCGGGAAGAGAGACCCAGTACTTC. Its protein product is CAVGGLAGRETQYF. This rearrangement joins TRBV10-3 to TRBJ2-5; 13 positions match TRBD2. Germline trimming cut 11 bases from V and 4 bases from J; bases unmatched to any gene: 7. In germline, CDR1 is ENHRY, CDR2 SYGVKD. The CDR3 consists of 14 residues.

The V call is TRBV5-4, the J call TRBJ2-7; possibly TRBD1 for D (5 bases). V lost 3 bases and J lost 5, with 15 bases in between. The germline V gene encodes CDR1 SGHNT and CDR2 YYREEE (reference sequence). This CDR3 comprises 14 residues. In DNA form, the CDR3 reads TGTGCCAGCAGCTCAGGGTGGGGTGTCGACGAGCAGTACTTC. Residues: CASSSGWGVDEQYF.

V usage is TRBV11-2 and J usage is TRBJ2-1, with 8 nucleotides matching TRBD1. The CDR3 covers 13 residues. Germline CDR1 and CDR2: SGHAT and FQNNGV. Germline trimming cut 3 bases from V and 7 bases from J; bases unmatched to any gene: 2. CDR3 sequence (DNA): TGTGCCAGCAGCTTGGACAGGGCGAATGAGCAGTTCTTC. Protein product: CASSLDRANEQFF.

This chain joins TRBV7-3 and TRBJ2-3; 9 nucleotides line up with TRBD2. CDR1 is SGHTA and CDR2 is FQGTGA in the germline V gene. This CDR3 is built from 16 residues. Germline trimming cut 2 bases from V and 2 bases from J; bases unmatched to any gene: 5. Here the CDR3 reads CASSLFASGTTDTQYF. In DNA, the CDR3 is TGTGCCAGCAGCTTATTCGCTAGCGGGACCACAGATACGCAGTATTTT. The full variable domain, completed using reference TRBV7-3 and TRBJ2-3, is GAGVSQTPSNKVTEKGKYVELRCDPISGHTALYWYRQSLGQGPEFLIYFQGTGAADDSGLPNDRFFAVRPEGSVSTLKIQRTERGDSAVYLCASSLFASGTTDTQYFGPGTRLTVL.

The V gene is TRBV7-2, the J gene TRBJ1-2; no firm D call. Germline V gene data show CDR1 as SGHTA and CDR2 as FQGNSA. The CDR3 consists of 13 residues. V was cut by 5 bases and J by 6 bases, with 13 bases left in between. The CDR3 here is CASSGVNPHGYTF. DNA of the CDR3: TGTGCCAGCAGCGGAGTCAACCCTCATGGCTACACCTTC.

This clone has only a few counts. This chain uses TRBV10-3 with TRBJ2-2; D ambiguous. The CDR3 sequence is 11 residues long. The ends were cut back, 7 bases at V and 6 bases at J, with 6 bases in the middle. The germline V gene encodes CDR1 ENHRY and CDR2 SYGVKD. The CDR3 is CAITRSGELFF. The CDR3 nucleotides read TGTGCCATCACGCGCTCCGGGGAGCTGTTTTTT.

There are a few counts of this clone. V is TRBV5-1 and J is TRBJ1-4, with D perhaps matching TRBD1 (5 bases). This CDR3 spans 16 amino acids. The germline CDR1 and CDR2 sequences are SGHRS and YFSETQ. Trimming took off 4 bases at V and 5 bases at J, with 18 bases between the two ends. The CDR3 DNA reads as TGCGCCAGCAGCCTGGGGCTTGGGACTGCGAATGAAAAACTGTTTTTT. It codes for CASSLGLGTANEKLFF. Full variable domain (outside the CDR3, taken from reference TRBV5-1 and TRBJ1-4): KAGVTQTPRYLIKTRGQQVTLSCSPISGHRSVSWYQQTPGQGLQFLFEYFSETQRNKGNFPGRFSGRQFSNSRSEMNVSTLELGDSALYLCASSLGLGTANEKLFFGSGTQLSVL.

The rearrangement uses TRBV6-5 and TRBJ2-7, with D maybe TRBD2 (5 bases). This CDR3 is 15 amino acids long. Trimming left V 6 bases short and J 2 bases short, with 17 bases between. Germline loops: CDR1 MNHEY, CDR2 SVGAGI. CDR3 DNA sequence: TGTGCCAGCAGGCTACAACGGACGGGAACCTACGAGCAGTACTTC. Its translation is CASRLQRTGTYEQYF.

This rearrangement joins TRBV11-2 to TRBJ2-7; TRBD2 matches at 13 bases. This CDR3 contains 16 residues. Germline assignment: CDR1 SGHAT and CDR2 FQNNGV. V was clipped by 3 bases and J by 0 bases; unmatched bases: 2. The CDR3 sequence is CASSFRLAGGSYEQYF. CDR3 bases: TGTGCCAGCAGCTTTCGACTAGCGGGGGGCTCCTACGAGCAGTACTTC. The full variable domain, in which reference TRBV11-2 and TRBJ2-7 provide the parts outside the CDR3, is EAGVAQSPRYKIIEKRQSVAFWCNPISGHATLYWYQQILGQGPKLLIQFQNNGVVDDSQLPKDRFSAERLKGVDSTLKIQPAKLEDSAVYLCASSFRLAGGSYEQYFGPGTRLTVT.

The V gene is TRBV7-2, the J gene TRBJ2-5; possibly TRBD1 for D (6 bases). Trimming removed 3 bases at V and 0 bases at J, with 8 bases between. This CDR3 is built from 14 residues. Germline V lookup: CDR1 SGHTA, CDR2 FQGNSA. The CDR3 DNA follows: TGTGCCAGCAGCTTCCAGGGGTACCAAGAGACCCAGTACTTC. Protein sequence: CASSFQGYQETQYF.

This clone was seen once. The rearrangement uses TRBV19 and TRBJ2-6, with a possible D match to TRBD2 (5 bases). The CDR3 has 15 residues. Trimming removed 1 base from V and 1 base from J, with 5 bases in between. The germline gives CDR1 LNHDA, CDR2 SQIVND (reference sequence). The CDR3 sequence: CASSIGGSGANVLTF. The DNA for the CDR3 is TGTGCCAGTAGTATAGGAGGGTCTGGGGCCAACGTCCTGACTTTC.

This chain connects TRBV7-2 to TRBJ2-7, with 8 bases that match TRBD2. The CDR3 runs to 14 residues. V shed 5 bases and J 2 bases; nucleotides not matched to a gene: 5. In germline, CDR1 is SGHTA, CDR2 FQGNSA. The CDR3 region is CASSPREGPYEQYF. The CDR3 DNA reads TGTGCCAGCAGCCCCCGGGAGGGGCCCTACGAGCAGTACTTC.

V is TRBV5-1 and J is TRBJ1-1, with a weak D call TRBD1 (6 bases). Germline assignment: CDR1 SGHRS and CDR2 YFSETQ. The CDR3 totals 15 residues. Trimming removed 2 bases at V and 3 bases at J, with 14 bases between. The CDR3 loop is CASSFWGGGDTEAFF. The CDR3 region has the DNA TGCGCCAGCAGCTTTTGGGGAGGGGGAGACACTGAAGCTTTCTTT.

V usage is TRBV25-1 and J usage is TRBJ1-1, with a weak D call TRBD1 (6 bases). The V gene lost 8 bases and the J gene lost 5 bases, with 18 bases spanning the gap. Looked up from germline, CDR1 is MGHDK and CDR2 is SYGVNS. The CDR3 extends over 14 amino acids. The CDR3 reads CASGSGGGATEAFF. The CDR3 nucleotides read TGTGCCAGCGGATCGGGAGGGGGTGCGACTGAAGCTTTCTTT.

The chain recombines TRBV30 with TRBJ2-3; 8 bases match TRBD1. CDR3 length equals 15 residues. V lost 3 bases, J lost 4 bases, and 9 bases stayed unmatched. Germline assignment: CDR1 GTSNPN and CDR2 SVGIG (reference sequence). CDR3 sequence (DNA): TGTGCCTGGAGGGGGCCGGCAGGGGGCCCAGATACGCAGTATTTT. This sequence encodes CAWRGPAGGPDTQYF.

This clone was seen just once. CDR3 in DNA: TGTGCCAGCAGCCCTTCCCCCTCTGGGGCCAACGTCCTGACTTTC. It codes for CASSPSPSGANVLTF. The chain links TRBV7-2 to TRBJ2-6; D remains unclear. Germline V gene data show CDR1 as SGHTA and CDR2 as FQGNSA. The CDR3 sequence is 15 residues long. Trimming pared 5 bases from V and 0 bases from J, leaving 8 bases between.

This sequence joins TRBV30 and TRBJ1-1; no clear D. The CDR3 contains 12 residues. V lost 3 bases and J 1 base, leaving 6 bases between the germline ends. CDR1 is GTSNPN and CDR2 is SVGIG in the germline V gene (reference sequence). CDR3 sequence reads: CAWRQTNTEAFF. The CDR3 coding sequence is TGTGCCTGGAGACAGACGAACACTGAAGCTTTCTTT. Drawing the rest from reference TRBV30 and TRBJ1-1, the complete variable domain is SQTIHQWPATLVQPVGSPLSLECTVEGTSNPNLYWYRQAAGRGLQLLFYSVGIGQISSEVPQNLSASRPQDRQFILSSKKLLLSDSGFYLCAWRQTNTEAFFGQGTRLTVV.

This clone was seen a handful of times. The rearrangement links TRBV7-2 to TRBJ2-5; possible D gene TRBD2, 6 bases. The germline V and J ends were trimmed by 1 base and 7 bases, with 19 bases remaining between them. Per the germline V gene, CDR1 is SGHTA and CDR2 is FQGNSA. The CDR3 loop spans 16 amino acids. The CDR3 DNA follows: TGTGCCAGCAGCTTAGGACGGGGGAAAGGGGATGGGACCCAGTACTTC. Translated: CASSLGRGKGDGTQYF.

The table lists this clone with a few counts. This chain joins TRBV5-4 and TRBJ2-1; D not resolved. Trimming stripped 0 bases from V and 5 bases from J, with 12 bases between. The germline gives CDR1 SGHNT, CDR2 YYREEE (reference sequence). The CDR3 length is 15 residues. The CDR3 DNA follows: TGTGCCAGCAGCTTGGGGGCCTATCGGAACAATGAGCAGTTCTTC. This encodes CASSLGAYRNNEQFF.

The chain joins TRBV5-1 to TRBJ2-7; 8 nucleotides agree with TRBD1. This CDR3 has 13 amino acids. Germline CDR1 and CDR2: SGHRS and YFSETQ. The V and J ends lost 4 bases and 4 bases, in that order; junction bases with no gene match: 4. The CDR3 is CASSTRQGYEQYF. CDR3 nucleotide sequence: TGCGCCAGCAGCACTCGACAGGGGTACGAGCAGTACTTC.

V gene TRBV7-9 combines with J gene TRBJ2-3; 11 bases are a match to TRBD2. Per germline, CDR1 SEHNR and CDR2 FQNEAQ (reference sequence). This CDR3 spans 17 amino acids. Unmatched junction bases numbered 21, after V lost 5 bases and J lost 14 bases. The DNA for the CDR3 is TGTGCCAGCAGCCCCGAGTCCCTACTAGCGGGAGAAACCAGGGCGTATTTT. This sequence encodes CASSPESLLAGETRAYF.

The chain has TRBV28 and TRBJ1-2; tentative D call: TRBD1 (6 bases). The CDR3 consists of 11 residues. The V and J ends lost 8 bases and 8 bases respectively, with 12 bases between them. Germline loops: CDR1 MDHEN, CDR2 SYDVKM. CDR3 residues: CASAGDNGYTF. CDR3 in DNA: TGTGCCAGCGCAGGGGATAACGGCTACACCTTC.

The chain employs TRBV6-5 and TRBJ1-6; the match to TRBD1 covers 7 bases. The CDR3 contains 16 residues. The junction had 8 bases not matched to a gene; V was cut back by 2 bases and J by 7 bases. The V gene's germline CDR1 is MNHEY and CDR2 SVGAGI. The CDR3: CASSYLLTGQNSPLHF. The CDR3 nucleotides are TGTGCCAGCAGTTACCTACTGACAGGGCAAAATTCACCCCTCCACTTT.

This clone was seen once. The rearrangement uses TRBV18 and TRBJ2-3; TRBD1 is a possible D gene (6 bases). Between the trimmed V and J ends, which lost 1 base and 0 bases, there was a span of 14 bases. This CDR3 region has 17 residues. CDR1 and CDR2 from the germline V gene are KGHSH and LQKENI. The CDR3 DNA reads as TGTGCCAGCTCACCACGGGACAAAGCCCGTAGCACAGATACGCAGTATTTT. Encoded protein: CASSPRDKARSTDTQYF.

The table lists this clone with a few counts. V usage is TRBV6-6 and J usage is TRBJ1-1; no clear D gene. The germline gives CDR1 MNHNY, CDR2 SVGAGI (reference sequence). The V end was cut by 5 bases, the J end by 8 bases, with 15 bases between. CDR3 length: 13 amino acids. CDR3 in amino acids: CASSVVDMAEAFF. The CDR3 bases are TGTGCCAGCAGTGTCGTTGACATGGCGGAAGCTTTCTTT.

Only a few counts were recorded for this clone. The chain has TRBV19 and TRBJ1-1, with D perhaps TRBD1 (6 bases). The V end lost 9 bases, the J end lost 8 bases, and 19 bases lay between the germline ends. Per germline, CDR1 LNHDA and CDR2 SQIVND (reference sequence). This CDR3 contains 13 residues. The CDR3 here is CASLAWGPGEAFF. DNA for the CDR3: TGTGCCAGCCTCGCCTGGGGGCCCGGCGAAGCTTTCTTT. Full variable domain (rest looked up from reference TRBV19 and TRBJ1-1): DGGITQSPKYLFRKEGQNVTLSCEQNLNHDAMYWYRQDPGQGLRLIYYSQIVNDFQKGDIAEGYSVSREKKESFPLTVTSAQKNPTAFYLCASLAWGPGEAFFGQGTRLTVV.

This chain uses TRBV10-3 with TRBJ2-1; 7 nucleotides line up with TRBD2. CDR1 is ENHRY and CDR2 is SYGVKD in the germline V gene. With 0 bases clipped from V and 8 bases from J, the junction kept 16 bases outside the gene matches. The CDR3 has 18 residues. DNA for the CDR3: TGTGCCATCAGTGAGTCTTTGCTTGCGGGAGTAACGACAGATGAGCAGTTCTTC. Translating it yields CAISESLLAGVTTDEQFF.

The chain recombines TRBV9 with TRBJ2-7, with D perhaps TRBD2 (6 bases). Germline values: CDR1 SGDLS, CDR2 YYNGEE. This CDR3 contains 14 residues. V was shortened by 0 bases and J by 5 bases, with 12 bases between the two germline ends. CDR3 in amino acids: CASSVAPGVNEQYF. The CDR3 DNA reads TGTGCCAGCAGCGTAGCTCCGGGAGTCAACGAGCAGTACTTC.